A single sample is the source of the 4 T cell receptor beta chains below, sequenced in a study of tumor-infiltrating lymphocytes in primary liver carcinoma. The roughly 17-31 mg bulk tissue piece was not sorted before simultaneous RNA and DNA extraction. A primer matching the constant region was used to make TCR beta cDNA from around 460 ng of total RNA. Three nested multiplex PCR rounds of slightly modified ARM-PCR generated TCR beta libraries. TRBV1-TRBV30 forward primers paired with a C-beta reverse primer were used in the first two PCR rounds, which ran roughly 9 cycles each. Via MiXCR, TCRdb re-called the multiplex PCR reads, giving one row per CDR3 protein. The sample gives around 56,000 distinct CDR3 sequences, 55% to 75% of which show up once; about 56% is in the top ten. The sequenced sample consisted of liver tumor tissue from sampling region 2. Subset of the sample: tumor region T2, inferior pole. These receptors originate from a man in his forties with primary liver carcinoma and hepatitis B virus infection.

This clonotype was recorded many times. The rearrangement joins TRBV4-1 to TRBJ2-2; the D is unclear. V shed 0 bases and J shed 8 bases, with 13 bases lying between them. This CDR3 is built from 15 residues. Germline CDR1 and CDR2: MGHRA and YSYEKL. The CDR3 is CASSQDLSSAGELFF. DNA for the CDR3: TGCGCCAGCAGCCAAGACCTAAGCAGTGCGGGGGAGCTGTTTTTT.

Comment on this clonotype: The junction differs from germline at one of its ends, possibly a read error. The V gene is TRBV29-1, the J gene TRBJ2-5; 9 bases fit TRBD1. Germline loops: CDR1 SQVTM, CDR2 ANQGSEA. The CDR3 has 15 residues. The CDR3 here is CSVEEMTGGKETQHF. In DNA, the CDR3 is TGTAGCGTTGAAGAAATGACAGGGGGGAAAGAGACCCAGCACTTC.

The table lists this clonotype with many counts. The rearrangement uses TRBV4-1 and TRBJ1-5; D unclear. Germline CDR1 and CDR2: MGHRA and YSYEKL. This CDR3 is built from 16 residues. The V and J ends lost 3 bases and 7 bases respectively, with 19 bases between them. The CDR3 coding sequence is TGCGCCAGCAGCCAGATATTTTCAGGCGTTTTCCAGCCCCAGCATTTT. Protein product: CASSQIFSGVFQPQHF.

For this clonotype: This may stem from a read error, because a much larger clone lies one nucleotide away. The conserved phenylalanine or tryptophan normally closing the CDR3 is absent here, so this likely arose from a read error. This sequence joins TRBV11-2 and TRBJ2-7; no clear D. The CDR3 totals 14 residues. CDR1 is SGHAT and CDR2 is FQNNGV in the germline V gene. The V end was cut by 3 bases, the J end by 3 bases, with 12 bases between. In DNA, the CDR3 is TGTGCCAGCAGCTTGACGGATGATGGCTACGAGCAGTACTTA. Residues: CASSLTDDGYEQYL.